The 6 T cell receptor beta chains given below trace back to one sample, sequenced in a study of PD-1 blockade in classical Hodgkin lymphoma. This table comes from immunoSEQ multiplex PCR, and its TCRdb copy is limited to in-frame clones, with some not included. The sample includes about 9,000 clones, about 86% of them seen just once. The sample's time point: cycle 4 day 1 (C4D1), after 6 weeks of nivolumab. With no exception, relapse followed autologous stem cell transplantation in all patients, and brentuximab vedotin exposure varied. Source: peripheral blood mononuclear cells (PBMCs), taken before the fourth cycle of nivolumab. These receptors all stem from a human donor with classical Hodgkin lymphoma.

This clone showed up just a few times. The J gene is TRBJ1-5, the V gene TRBV4-1; no firm D call. CDR3 size: 13 residues. Trimming cost V 3 bases and J 1 base, with 4 bases left between them. Germline values: CDR1 MGHRA, CDR2 YSYEKL. For the CDR3, the DNA is TGCGCCAGCAGCCAGAACAGCAATCAGCCCCAGCATTTT. It codes for CASSQNSNQPQHF.

The rearrangement joins TRBV7-9 to TRBJ2-1; D unresolved. The length of the CDR3 is 14 residues. Trimming removed 3 bases from V and 10 bases from J, with 16 bases in between. Germline V lookup: CDR1 SEHNR, CDR2 FQNEAQ (reference sequence). The chain's CDR3 is CASSLAGVPSEQFF. The CDR3 DNA reads as TGTGCCAGCAGCTTGGCTGGGGTTCCGTCCGAGCAGTTCTTC.

The V and J genes are TRBV29-1 and TRBJ1-2; 7 nucleotides agree with TRBD1. After removal of 1 base from V and 4 bases from J, the junction contained 6 bases not matched to a gene. This CDR3 contains 14 residues. Germline CDR1 reads SQVTM; CDR2 reads ANQGSEA. The CDR3 sequence is CSVEAQGQPYGYTF. CDR3 nucleotides: TGCAGCGTTGAAGCCCAGGGACAGCCCTATGGCTACACCTTC.

The chain carries TRBV9 and TRBJ2-1; possibly TRBD1 or TRBD2 for D (7 bases each). This CDR3 is built from 15 residues. CDR1 is SGDLS, CDR2 YYNGEE, per germline. The V end was cut by 4 bases, the J end by 5 bases, with 16 bases between. CDR3: CASSPQGGLNNEQFF. The DNA of the CDR3 is TGTGCCAGCAGCCCGCAGGGGGGGCTTAACAATGAGCAGTTCTTC. Based on the CDR3 plus reference TRBV9 and TRBJ2-1, the full variable domain is DSGVTQTPKHLITATGQRVTLRCSPRSGDLSVYWYQQSLDQGLQFLIQYYNGEERAKGNILERFSAQQFPDLHSELNLSSLELGDSALYFCASSPQGGLNNEQFFGPGTRLTVL.

This clone came up once. The chain carries TRBV12-5 and TRBJ1-2; TRBD1 aligns across 8 bases. CDR3 length equals 21 residues. Germline assignment: CDR1 LGHNT and CDR2 FRNRAP. The V gene end was trimmed by 3 bases and the J gene end by 0 bases; junction bases not matched to a gene: 21. The CDR3 loop is CASGFQPNSIVGQGPNYGYTF. The CDR3 DNA reads as TGTGCTAGTGGTTTCCAACCCAATTCCATCGTAGGACAGGGTCCTAACTATGGCTACACCTTC.

This clone appeared a single time. The rearrangement uses TRBV6-5 and TRBJ2-5; D may be TRBD2 (6 bases). V lost 2 bases to trimming and J lost 1 base, with 8 bases between them. Per the germline V gene, CDR1 is MNHEY and CDR2 is SVGAGI. This CDR3 region has 14 residues. CDR3 in DNA: TGTGCCAGCAGTTACATGGGACTCCAAGAGACCCAGTACTTC. Its protein product is CASSYMGLQETQYF.